Presented here are 7 T cell receptor beta chains from one specimen sequenced in a study of type 1 regulatory T cells. Their antigen targets remain unknown. Using its own MiXCR run on the reads, TCRdb lists one record per CDR3 protein. The repertoire holds over 55,000 distinct CDR3 sequences, with approximately 64% as singletons. The sequencing input was cultured T cells, either the whole culture or a sorted T cell fraction (not recorded which). As for subset: Tr1-enriched cell product generated in vitro against host alloantigens. All receptors come from a human donor in good health.

V is TRBV20-1 and J is TRBJ2-5; D remains unclear. Germline V gene data show CDR1 as DFQATT and CDR2 as SNEGSKA (reference sequence). The CDR3 extends over 16 amino acids. Trimming pared 2 bases from V and 7 bases from J, leaving 23 bases between. The CDR3 spells CSARIKSGRYSGTQYF. CDR3 nucleotides: TGCAGTGCTAGAATCAAGTCCGGACGGTATAGTGGGACCCAGTACTTC.

V gene TRBV3-1 combines with J gene TRBJ2-5; 7 bases map to TRBD1. Per germline, CDR1 LGHDT and CDR2 YNNKEL (reference sequence). V lost 0 bases, J lost 5 bases, and 6 bases stayed unmatched. The CDR3 runs to 15 residues. CDR3 coding DNA: TGTGCCAGCAGCCAAGATATAGGGGGCGGGGAGACCCAGTACTTC. Amino acids: CASSQDIGGGETQYF.

This rearrangement joins TRBV25-1 to TRBJ2-5, with a tentative D call TRBD1 (6 bases). V shed 1 base and J shed 6 bases, with 9 bases lying between them. Germline values: CDR1 MGHDK, CDR2 SYGVNS. The CDR3 consists of 13 residues. This CDR3 reads CASSEWQGKTQYF. CDR3 DNA sequence: TGTGCCAGCAGTGAATGGCAGGGGAAGACCCAGTACTTC.

The chain carries TRBV3-1 and TRBJ1-2; D remains ambiguous. Germline CDR1 reads LGHDT; CDR2 reads YNNKEL (reference sequence). The CDR3 covers 12 residues. V was pared by 4 bases and J by 5 bases, with 8 bases between. The CDR3 DNA is TGTGCCAGCAGCCGGCGGAGTTATGGCTACACCTTC. It encodes CASSRRSYGYTF.

The rearrangement links TRBV5-1 to TRBJ2-2; 8 bases match TRBD1. Germline CDR1 is SGHRS and CDR2 is YFSETQ. This CDR3 is 15 amino acids long. The V gene end was trimmed by 9 bases and the J gene end by 2 bases; junction bases not matched to a gene: 9. The CDR3 coding sequence is TGCGCCACCAGACCAGGGGGCGCCAACACCGGGGAGCTGTTTTTT. Translated, it gives CATRPGGANTGELFF.

This clonotype was detected only a few times. The rearrangement links TRBV11-2 to TRBJ2-3; no clear D gene. Germline loops: CDR1 SGHAT, CDR2 FQNNGV. The CDR3 runs 16 residues. The V gene lost 10 bases and the J gene lost 0 bases, with 20 bases spanning the gap. Here the CDR3 reads CATTSSWSTSTDTQYF. The CDR3 nucleotides are TGTGCCACCACCTCCTCTTGGTCCACAAGCACAGATACGCAGTATTTT.

CDR3 bases: TGCAGTGCTAGAAGGACGGCCCAGAGGAACATTCAGTACTTC. It encodes CSARRTAQRNIQYF. The chain couples TRBV20-1 to TRBJ2-4, with unresolved D. Trimming took 2 bases from V and 7 from J, leaving 15 bases between them. Looked up from germline, CDR1 is DFQATT and CDR2 is SNEGSKA (reference sequence). The CDR3 loop spans 14 amino acids.